The 15 T cell receptor beta chains below come from one sample, sequenced in a study of radiotherapy plus CTLA-4 blockade in lung cancer. Some clones are missing from TCRdb's copy, which holds only in-frame ones; the method was immunoSEQ multiplex PCR. The sample includes about 110,000 clones, about 85% of them seen just once. The sample was peripheral blood, taken from a patient treated with radiotherapy plus ipilimumab. Every receptor here comes from a human donor with non-small cell lung cancer that progressed on radiotherapy plus ipilimumab. Some clones in this sample may be carry-over from other donors' samples.

This chain joins TRBV9 and TRBJ2-4; D is uncertain. The germline V and J ends were trimmed by 3 bases and 6 bases, with 13 bases remaining between them. The germline gives CDR1 SGDLS, CDR2 YYNGEE. The CDR3 loop spans 14 amino acids. The CDR3 bases are TGTGCCAGCAGCGATCCGACGGCCGCAAACATTCAGTACTTC. Translated, it gives CASSDPTAANIQYF.

The rearrangement links TRBV4-3 to TRBJ1-1; D is unclear. Germline assignment: CDR1 LGHNA and CDR2 YSLEER. CDR3 size: 13 residues. The V and J ends lost 0 bases and 7 bases respectively, with 9 bases between them. This chain's CDR3 is CASSQDADLEAFF. The CDR3 coding sequence is TGCGCCAGCAGCCAAGACGCCGACCTTGAAGCTTTCTTT.

The V and J genes are TRBV7-3 and TRBJ1-1; D gene uncertain. V lost 5 bases and J lost 3, with 10 bases in between. CDR1 is SGHTA and CDR2 is FQGTGA in the germline V gene. The CDR3 runs 13 residues. The CDR3 nucleotides read TGTGCCAGCAGCCTACGAAAAGACACTGAAGCTTTCTTT. It encodes CASSLRKDTEAFF.

The chain is built from TRBV6-6 and TRBJ1-1; 12 positions match TRBD1. From germline, CDR1 is MNHNY and CDR2 SVGAGI (reference sequence). V shed 0 bases and J 10 bases; nucleotides not matched to a gene: 9. The CDR3 spans 16 residues. In nucleotides, the CDR3 is TGTGCCAGCAGTTACTCTTTGGGACAGGGGGCAGAACGAGCTTTCTTT. It is translated as CASSYSLGQGAERAFF.

The CDR3 loop reads CASSNRGGHRDNQPQHF. The CDR3 coding sequence is TGTGCCAGTAGTAATCGGGGAGGCCACAGGGACAATCAGCCCCAGCATTTT. The genes are TRBV19 and TRBJ1-5; a weak D match, TRBD1 (6 bases). Germline V CDR1 and CDR2: LNHDA, SQIVND (reference sequence). V was clipped by 4 bases and J by 3 bases, with 19 bases between them. CDR3 size: 17 residues.

The table lists this clone with a few counts. This chain uses TRBV11-3 with TRBJ2-2, with 8 bases aligning to TRBD2. Germline-derived CDR1 and CDR2 are SGHNT and YENEEA. Trimming removed 4 bases from V and 7 bases from J; junction bases left unmatched: 11. The CDR3 spans 16 residues. The CDR3 bases are TGTGCCAGCAGCTCCGGACTAGCCTCCCCCGGCGGGGAGCTGTTTTTT. Protein sequence: CASSSGLASPGGELFF.

As DNA, the CDR3 is TGTGCCAGTACGGGACAGAACAATCAGCCCCAGCATTTT. Translation gives CASTGQNNQPQHF. The chain is built from TRBV19 and TRBJ1-5, with 7 bases matching TRBD1. Germline lookup yields CDR1 LNHDA and CDR2 SQIVND (reference sequence). CDR3 length equals 13 residues. V lost 7 bases and J lost 3; bases outside the gene matches: 3.

The J gene is TRBJ1-2, the V gene TRBV6-5; a weak D match, TRBD1 (6 bases). V shed 5 bases and J shed 4 bases, with 11 bases lying between them. Germline CDR1 MNHEY, CDR2 SVGAGI. The CDR3 contains 13 residues. The DNA of the CDR3 is TGTGCCAGCAGTGAGACAGGCACCTATGGCTACACCTTC. It yields the protein CASSETGTYGYTF.

V and J are TRBV13 and TRBJ2-3; D perhaps matches TRBD2 (5 bases). CDR3 length: 14 amino acids. Germline loops: CDR1 PRHDT, CDR2 FYEKMQ (reference sequence). V lost 3 bases and J 2 bases, leaving 9 bases between the germline ends. The CDR3 DNA reads TGTGCCAGCAGCTTGGACTTTGCCACAGATACGCAGTATTTT. It codes for CASSLDFATDTQYF.

This chain joins TRBV4-2 and TRBJ1-1; a weak D match, TRBD1 (5 bases). CDR3 length equals 14 residues. Trimming left V 1 base short and J 1 base short, with 7 bases between. Germline-derived CDR1 and CDR2 are LGHNA and YNFKEQ. The CDR3 is CASSQGRENTEAFF. Written as DNA, the CDR3 is TGTGCCAGCAGCCAAGGCAGGGAGAACACTGAAGCTTTCTTT.

The chain recombines TRBV7-9 with TRBJ2-3; D call uncertain. Germline V gives CDR1 SEHNR, CDR2 FQNEAQ (reference sequence). Trimming removed 1 base at V and 0 bases at J, with 5 bases between. There are 14 residues in the CDR3. The CDR3 bases are TGTGCCAGCAGCTTAGTAACCAGCACAGATACGCAGTATTTT. It specifies CASSLVTSTDTQYF.

For this clone: The identical CDR3 is also encoded by other nucleotide sequences in the sample. For the CDR3, the DNA is TGTGCCAGCTCACCAACAGGGGGCAGGGAGACCCAGTACTTC. Its protein is CASSPTGGRETQYF. V usage is TRBV18 and J usage is TRBJ2-5, with 9 positions matching TRBD1. The junction had 3 bases not matched to a gene; V was cut back by 2 bases and J by 5 bases. Germline loops: CDR1 KGHSH, CDR2 LQKENI. The CDR3 has 14 amino acids.

This clone was counted between two and nine times. The chain joins TRBV13 to TRBJ1-6; D is possibly TRBD1 (5 bases). The ends were cut back, 5 bases at V and 6 bases at J, with 14 bases in the middle. This CDR3 has 15 residues. Per the germline V gene, CDR1 is PRHDT and CDR2 is FYEKMQ (reference sequence). Written as DNA, the CDR3 is TGTGCCAGCAGCAACATGGGGCGGGGTAATTCACCCCTCCACTTT. This sequence encodes CASSNMGRGNSPLHF.

This rearrangement joins TRBV10-3 to TRBJ1-2, with D tentatively TRBD1 (5 bases). The length of the CDR3 is 13 residues. Germline V gene data show CDR1 as ENHRY and CDR2 as SYGVKD. Trimming cost V 3 bases and J 2 bases, with 7 bases left between them. Here the CDR3 DNA reads TGTGCCATCAGTGACCAGGGAAACTATGGCTACACCTTC. This codes for CAISDQGNYGYTF.

V and J are TRBV27 and TRBJ2-7; 7 bases are shared with TRBD1. Losses at the gene ends were 6 bases for V and 2 bases for J; bases not matched to a gene: 16. Germline CDR1 and CDR2: MNHEY and SMNVEV (reference sequence). The CDR3 runs 17 residues. As DNA, the CDR3 is TGTGCCAGCAGCTTTAACGGGGACAGACCAAACCCCTACGAGCAGTACTTC. Translation: CASSFNGDRPNPYEQYF.